The clone carrying this TCR beta chain was seen many times. The target antigen is unknown. The data originate from a study of response to subunit inactivated influenza vaccine. V shed 5 bases and J shed 5 bases, with 8 bases lying between them. The CDR3 is 12 amino acids. Germline CDR1 reads SEHNR; CDR2 reads FQNEAQ (reference sequence). In TCRdb, the RT-PCR reads were re-called with MiXCR into one record per CDR3 protein. The profile covers approximately 490,000 distinct CDR3 sequences, with 6% to 9% appearing a single time and approximately 14% taken by the ten largest. Study observations and caveats: T cells newly recruited by each seasonal influenza vaccination are few, the authors suggested.

This specimen was PBMCs from blood, taken 23 months after vaccination. The receptor's source is a man aged 50 to 69 who received an inactivated influenza vaccine. The rearrangement uses TRBV7-9 and TRBJ2-3; tentative D call: TRBD2 (5 bases). In DNA, the CDR3 is TGTGCCAGCAGCGCCAGCGGAGATACGCAGTATTTT. Protein sequence: CASSASGDTQYF. The full variable domain, with the rest looked up from reference TRBV7-9 and TRBJ2-3, is DTGVSQNPRHKITKRGQNVTFRCDPISEHNRLYWYRQTLGQGPEFLTYFQNEAQLEKSRLLSDRFSAERPKGSFSTLEIQRTEQGDSAMYLCASSASGDTQYFGPGTRLTVL.